This T cell receptor beta chain comes out of a study of human T cells and chemical hapten exposure. Time point of the sample: pre-sensitization, week 0. The treatment here: therapeutic diphenylcyclopropenone sensitization with weekly scalp DPC. Trimming took off 8 bases at V and 4 bases at J, with 17 bases between the two ends. The CDR3 runs to 14 residues. Germline V gives CDR1 ENHRY, CDR2 SYGVKD. TCRdb reprocessed the RACE reads with MiXCR, giving one entry per CDR3 protein. The sample includes under 300,000 distinct CDR3 sequences, approximately 8.6% seen only once; the top ten take less than 3%. V is TRBV10-3 and J is TRBJ2-5; D is perhaps TRBD2 (5 bases). The TCR comes from a woman aged 40-49 years with alopecia areata. Some clones in this sample may be carry-over from other donors' samples. This specimen was whole blood, taken in connection with sensitization to the hapten diphenylcyclopropenone (DPC). The CDR3 reads CAIAPSSSPETQYF. For the CDR3, the DNA is TGTGCCATCGCGCCTAGCAGCTCCCCAGAGACCCAGTACTTC.